The 23 T cell receptor beta chains reported below all come from one sample, sequenced in a study of blood T cell repertoires in COVID-19 (dated by TCRdb to 2018 to 2020). The library was built by means of the immunoSEQ multiplex PCR assay. Imported from immuneACCESS, the table was reduced by TCRdb to in-frame sequences with V and J called. These copies leave out some clones; in studies compared against another copy, an unresolved V gene accounts for under half, and the cause of the remainder is not known. In all, the sample holds 200,000 to 250,000 clones, and approximately 90% of those were seen once. The ten largest clonotypes hold just over 2.5% of the sample. The sample was PBMCs or T cells enriched from blood (not recorded which). Receptor source: a woman aged 25 to 39 who had recovered from COVID-19.

Only one count was recorded for this clone. The chain is built from TRBV3-1 (or the pseudogene TRBV3-2) and TRBJ2-3; 11 bases agree with TRBD2. The CDR3 is made up of 16 amino acids. Germline V CDR1 and CDR2: LGHDT, YNNKEL (reference sequence). After removal of 2 bases from V and 3 bases from J, the junction contained 4 bases not matched to a gene. The CDR3 spells CASSQRLAGTTDTQYF. Here the CDR3 DNA reads TGTGCCAGCAGCCAACGACTAGCGGGAACAACAGATACGCAGTATTTT.

Here the CDR3 reads CASSLVSGSGQETQYF. The CDR3 DNA is TGTGCCAGCAGCTTGGTATCGGGGTCGGGACAAGAGACCCAGTACTTC. This chain connects TRBV5-8 to TRBJ2-5; D might be TRBD2 (5 bases). V was pared by 0 bases and J by 2 bases, with 14 bases between. This CDR3 is built from 16 residues. CDR1 is SGHTS, CDR2 YDEGEE, per germline.

The chain has TRBV18 and TRBJ1-2, with a weak D call TRBD1 (5 bases). Germline CDR1 reads KGHSH; CDR2 reads LQKENI. This CDR3 comprises 16 residues. Trimming pared 3 bases from V and 0 bases from J, leaving 14 bases between. CDR3 region: CASSPVGGGTNYGYTF. CDR3 DNA: TGTGCCAGCTCACCGGTCGGCGGGGGAACTAACTATGGCTACACCTTC.

The gene calls are TRBV27 and TRBJ2-3, with 8 bases that match TRBD1. Trimming at V came to 6 bases and at J to 4 bases, leaving 6 bases not matched to a gene. The length of the CDR3 is 14 residues. Looked up from germline, CDR1 is MNHEY and CDR2 is SMNVEV (reference sequence). CDR3 loop: CASRQDRAADTQYF. CDR3 nucleotides: TGTGCCAGCAGACAGGACAGGGCGGCAGATACGCAGTATTTT.

The chain links TRBV7-3 to TRBJ2-1; 7 nucleotides match TRBD2. The V gene's germline CDR1 is SGHTA and CDR2 FQGTGA. This CDR3 comprises 14 residues. Germline trimming cut 5 bases from V and 10 bases from J; bases unmatched to any gene: 11. The CDR3 region has the DNA TGTGCCAGCAGCCGGAGCGGGGCCGAGGGGGAGCAGTTCTTC. As protein: CASSRSGAEGEQFF.

The chain recombines TRBV4-2 with TRBJ1-4; TRBD1 might be the D (6 bases). Trimming left V 0 bases short and J 8 bases short, with 13 bases between. In germline, CDR1 is LGHNA, CDR2 YNFKEQ. The CDR3 length is 15 residues. CDR3 amino acids: CASSQDAGAVEKLFF. CDR3 sequence (DNA): TGTGCCAGCAGCCAAGATGCAGGGGCTGTGGAAAAACTGTTTTTT.

The rearrangement links TRBV10-3 to TRBJ2-1, with D maybe TRBD1 (6 bases). CDR1 and CDR2 from the germline V gene are ENHRY and SYGVKD. The CDR3 consists of 15 residues. The germline V and J ends were trimmed by 7 bases and 0 bases, with 13 bases remaining between them. The DNA of the CDR3 is TGTGCCATCACCCGGGACACGAGCTCCTACAATGAGCAGTTCTTC. It is translated as CAITRDTSSYNEQFF.

The rearrangement uses TRBV19 and TRBJ2-3; no clear D gene. CDR1 is LNHDA and CDR2 is SQIVND in the germline V gene (reference sequence). The CDR3 has 15 residues. Deletions cut 0 bases from V and 1 base from J, with 8 bases between. The DNA of the CDR3 is TGTGCCAGTAGTATAGAGGGCGTCGGCACAGATACGCAGTATTTT. Its protein is CASSIEGVGTDTQYF.

A few counts support this clone. This chain uses TRBV2 with TRBJ1-1; tentatively, D is TRBD1 (5 bases). The CDR3 consists of 13 residues. V lost 2 bases to trimming and J lost 7 bases, with 11 bases between them. The germline V gene encodes CDR1 SNHLY and CDR2 FYNNEI. CDR3 sequence (DNA): TGTGCCAGCAGTGAAATGGACATTCTTGAAGCTTTCTTT. This gives the protein CASSEMDILEAFF.

This clone came up once. V and J are TRBV5-4 and TRBJ2-2; weak D call: TRBD1 (6 bases). The CDR3 consists of 15 residues. V was cut by 2 bases and J by 3 bases, with 11 bases left in between. In germline, CDR1 is SGHNT, CDR2 YYREEE (reference sequence). The CDR3 region has the DNA TGTGCCAGCAGCTTAACAGGGTCGTACACCGGGGAGCTGTTTTTT. This translates into CASSLTGSYTGELFF.

The V call is TRBV6-2 or TRBV6-3, the J call TRBJ1-4; D is possibly TRBD1 (6 bases). This CDR3 region has 15 residues. The V and J ends lost 0 bases and 8 bases respectively, with 13 bases between them. Germline CDR1 and CDR2: MNHEY and SVGEGT. The CDR3 nucleotides read TGTGCCAGCAGTTACTCGATAATGGACAGCGAAAAACTGTTTTTT. It translates to CASSYSIMDSEKLFF.

The chain uses TRBV9 and TRBJ1-5; weak D call: TRBD1 (5 bases). Trimming left V 3 bases short and J 3 bases short, with 10 bases between. The CDR3 runs to 14 residues. CDR1 is SGDLS, CDR2 YYNGEE, per germline. The CDR3 reads CASSATGFNQPQHF. In DNA, the CDR3 is TGTGCCAGCAGCGCAACAGGATTCAATCAGCCCCAGCATTTT.

This rearrangement joins TRBV3-1 (or the pseudogene TRBV3-2) to TRBJ1-6; D possibly corresponds to TRBD1 (6 bases). V shed 0 bases and J shed 10 bases, with 16 bases lying between them. The CDR3 has 16 residues. Germline V lookup: CDR1 LGHDT, CDR2 YNNKEL (reference sequence). The CDR3 bases are TGTGCCAGCAGCCAAGATGGGCCAGGGGTTGGATCACCCCTCCACTTT. Its protein product is CASSQDGPGVGSPLHF.

This chain uses TRBV9 with TRBJ2-2, with D tentatively TRBD2 (6 bases). The V end was cut by 0 bases, the J end by 4 bases, with 13 bases between. CDR3 length: 16 residues. CDR1 is SGDLS and CDR2 is YYNGEE in the germline V gene. The CDR3 DNA reads as TGTGCCAGCAGCGTAGGGGATACTAGCTTCACCGGGGAGCTGTTTTTT. Protein sequence: CASSVGDTSFTGELFF.

This chain joins TRBV5-6 and TRBJ1-5; 8 nucleotides line up with TRBD1. The CDR3 has 13 residues. The germline gives CDR1 SGHDT, CDR2 YYEEEE. J lost 5 bases, V lost 3 bases, and 1 base had no gene match. In DNA form, the CDR3 reads TGTGCCAGCAGCTCGACAGGGGATCAGCCCCAGCATTTT. Translation gives CASSSTGDQPQHF. Supplemented by reference TRBV5-6 and TRBJ1-5, the full variable domain reads DAGVTQSPTHLIKTRGQQVTLRCSPKSGHDTVSWYQQALGQGPQFIFQYYEEEERQRGNFPDRFSGHQFPNYSSELNVNALLLGDSALYLCASSSTGDQPQHFGDGTRLSIL.

This chain's CDR3 is CASGLSAGVAFF. The CDR3 nucleotides read TGTGCTAGTGGTTTGTCGGCAGGGGTGGCTTTCTTT. The chain employs TRBV12-5 and TRBJ1-1, with a tentative D call TRBD1 (6 bases). This CDR3 has 12 residues. Germline V gene lookup returns CDR1 LGHNT and CDR2 FRNRAP. V was cut by 2 bases and J by 11 bases, with 12 bases left in between.

This chain connects TRBV4-3 to TRBJ2-1, with D perhaps matching TRBD2 (6 bases). This CDR3 contains 17 residues. Trimming removed 1 base from V and 4 bases from J, with 17 bases in between. The germline CDR1 and CDR2 sequences are LGHNA and YSLEER. The CDR3 loop is CASSQGAETRSYNEQFF. CDR3 sequence (DNA): TGCGCCAGCAGCCAAGGGGCGGAGACTAGGTCGTACAATGAGCAGTTCTTC.

The chain employs TRBV3-1 (or the pseudogene TRBV3-2) and TRBJ1-2; TRBD1 matches at 8 bases. CDR1 and CDR2 (germline): LGHDT, YNNKEL (reference sequence). Germline trimming cut 0 bases from V and 4 bases from J; bases unmatched to any gene: 4. CDR3 length equals 15 residues. CDR3 sequence: CASSQDFTGGYGYTF. Written as DNA, the CDR3 is TGTGCCAGCAGCCAAGATTTTACAGGGGGCTATGGCTACACCTTC.

The chain is built from TRBV12-5 and TRBJ2-7; D remains ambiguous. The CDR3 totals 11 residues. Trimming stripped 9 bases from V and 2 bases from J, with 8 bases between. The germline V gene has CDR1 LGHNT and CDR2 FRNRAP. The CDR3 protein is CASLSAYEQYF. DNA for the CDR3: TGTGCTAGCCTTTCAGCCTACGAGCAGTACTTC.

The chain couples TRBV18 to TRBJ1-2, with D perhaps TRBD1 (5 bases). This CDR3 comprises 16 residues. Trimming cost V 1 base and J 1 base, with 13 bases left between them. Germline V CDR1 and CDR2: KGHSH, LQKENI. CDR3 in amino acids: CASSPLPDRNNYGYTF. The CDR3 nucleotides are TGTGCCAGCTCACCACTCCCCGACAGAAATAACTATGGCTACACCTTC.

The rearrangement links TRBV7-2 to TRBJ1-1, with a weak D call TRBD1 (5 bases). With 0 bases removed from V and 0 bases from J, the gap between germline ends came to 11 bases. CDR3 length: 16 amino acids. Germline V gives CDR1 SGHTA, CDR2 FQGNSA. CDR3 sequence: CASSLASGFMNTEAFF. In DNA, the CDR3 is TGTGCCAGCAGCTTAGCTTCAGGGTTTATGAACACTGAAGCTTTCTTT.

There are a few counts of this clone. The chain joins TRBV5-5 to TRBJ1-5; tentative D call: TRBD1 (5 bases). Germline-derived CDR1 and CDR2 are SGHKS and YYEKEE (reference sequence). The CDR3 is 15 residues long. V shed 0 bases and J shed 0 bases, with 7 bases lying between them. The CDR3 region is CASSLGQTSNQPQHF. The CDR3 nucleotides read TGTGCCAGCAGCTTGGGACAGACTAGCAATCAGCCCCAGCATTTT.

This sequence joins TRBV5-1 and TRBJ2-3; 8 bases are shared with TRBD1. With V trimmed by 1 base and J by 2 bases, 3 bases remained unmatched. The CDR3 is 15 amino acids. Germline assignment: CDR1 SGHRS and CDR2 YFSETQ. CDR3 region: CASSLTGQVTDTQYF. Written as DNA, the CDR3 is TGCGCCAGCAGCTTGACGGGACAGGTCACAGATACGCAGTATTTT. The whole variable domain, remainder taken from reference TRBV5-1 and TRBJ2-3, is KAGVTQTPRYLIKTRGQQVTLSCSPISGHRSVSWYQQTPGQGLQFLFEYFSETQRNKGNFPGRFSGRQFSNSRSEMNVSTLELGDSALYLCASSLTGQVTDTQYFGPGTRLTVL.